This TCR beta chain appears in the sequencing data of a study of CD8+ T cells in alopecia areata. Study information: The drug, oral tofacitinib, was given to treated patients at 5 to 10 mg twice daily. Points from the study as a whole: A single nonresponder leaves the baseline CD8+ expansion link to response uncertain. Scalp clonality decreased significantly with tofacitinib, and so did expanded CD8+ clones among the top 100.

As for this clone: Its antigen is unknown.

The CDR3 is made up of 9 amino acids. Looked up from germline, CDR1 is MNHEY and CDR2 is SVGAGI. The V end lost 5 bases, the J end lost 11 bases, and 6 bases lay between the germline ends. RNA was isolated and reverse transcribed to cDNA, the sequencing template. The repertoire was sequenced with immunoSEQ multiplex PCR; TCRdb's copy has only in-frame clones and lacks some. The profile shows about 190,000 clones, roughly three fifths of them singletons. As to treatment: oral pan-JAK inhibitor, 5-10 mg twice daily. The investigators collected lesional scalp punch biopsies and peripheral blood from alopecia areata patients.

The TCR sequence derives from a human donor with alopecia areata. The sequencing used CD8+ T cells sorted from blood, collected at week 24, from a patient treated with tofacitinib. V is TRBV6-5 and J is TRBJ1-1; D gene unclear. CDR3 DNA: TGTGCCAGCAGTGAAAGGGCTTTCTTT. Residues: CASSERAFF.